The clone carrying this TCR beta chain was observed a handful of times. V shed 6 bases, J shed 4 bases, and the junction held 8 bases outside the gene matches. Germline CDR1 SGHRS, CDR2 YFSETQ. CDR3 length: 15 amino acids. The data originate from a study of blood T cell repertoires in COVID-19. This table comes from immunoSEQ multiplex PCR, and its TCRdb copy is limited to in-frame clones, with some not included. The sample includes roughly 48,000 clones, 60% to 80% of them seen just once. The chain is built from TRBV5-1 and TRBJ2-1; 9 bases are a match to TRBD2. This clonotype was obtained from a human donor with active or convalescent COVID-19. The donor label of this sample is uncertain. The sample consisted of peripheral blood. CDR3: CASNRGSGSYNEQFF. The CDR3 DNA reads TGCGCCAGCAATAGGGGTAGCGGGAGTTACAATGAGCAGTTCTTC.